The TCR beta chain under discussion was sequenced for a study of regulatory T cells in long-lasting Graves disease. Arm-PCR with iRepertoire HTBI primers amplified the CDR3 regions for these TCR beta libraries. Each CDR3 protein gets one entry after TCRdb re-called the multiplex PCR reads with MiXCR. The sample has some 460,000 distinct CDR3 sequences, around 15% seen once. The sample holds many counts of this clonotype. The antigen remains undetermined. Trimming took 2 bases from V and 7 from J, leaving 12 bases between them. Germline lookup yields CDR1 LNHDA and CDR2 SQIVND (reference sequence). The length of the CDR3 is 14 residues. The study's findings and limits: Possibly, too few samples lowered accuracy.

Indicated time point: newly diagnosed GD, antithyroid drugs for less than 3 months. PBMC-extracted RNA yielded the TCR library. These data are also associated with another study on T cells in Graves' hyperthyroidism and ophthalmopathy.

This chain connects TRBV19 to TRBJ2-1; D remains unclear. This TCR was recovered from a man in his forties or fifties with Graves disease. The source material was peripheral blood mononuclear cells (PBMCs), sampled at new diagnosis, from a patient treated with antithyroid drugs. This CDR3 reads CASSIWNLGNEQFF. The DNA for the CDR3 is TGTGCCAGTAGTATATGGAACCTAGGGAATGAGCAGTTCTTC.